One and the same sample provided the 8 T cell receptor beta chains below, sequenced in a study of T cells after yellow fever vaccination. TCRdb reprocessed the 5' RACE reads via MiXCR and lists one record per CDR3 protein. The repertoire holds around 120,000 distinct CDR3 sequences, with around 7.2% as singletons. Sequenced material: CD4+ T cells sorted from PBMCs, taken about 41 days after the first yellow fever vaccination. The source is a man between 18 and 29 years old who received the YFV17D yellow fever vaccine.

This clonotype has at least ten counts. The chain is built from TRBV20-1 and TRBJ2-5, with TRBD2 matching 11 bases. V was clipped by 6 bases and J by 2 bases; unmatched bases: 8. Germline values: CDR1 DFQATT, CDR2 SNEGSKA (reference sequence). The CDR3 length is 15 residues. As DNA, the CDR3 is TGCAGTGCGCCGAATAGCGGGGGGGCACAAGAGACCCAGTACTTC. It is translated as CSAPNSGGAQETQYF.

This clonotype has at least ten counts. This chain connects TRBV20-1 to TRBJ2-3; 9 bases match TRBD2. Germline V lookup: CDR1 DFQATT, CDR2 SNEGSKA (reference sequence). This CDR3 has 17 residues. The trim removed 3 bases at V and 0 bases at J, leaving 10 bases unmatched. CDR3 sequence reads: CSASDSLAGTSTDTQYF. In DNA, the CDR3 is TGCAGTGCTAGCGACTCACTAGCGGGCACTAGCACAGATACGCAGTATTTT.

This clonotype was seen repeatedly, ten times or more. The chain has TRBV7-2 and TRBJ2-3, with 12 bases identical to TRBD2. J was trimmed by 1 base and V by 1 base; bases with no gene match: 3. The CDR3 consists of 17 residues. Germline V CDR1 and CDR2: SGHTA, FQGNSA. For the CDR3, the DNA is TGTGCCAGCAGCTTAGGCCGACTAGCGGGGGGCACAGATACGCAGTATTTT. Amino acid sequence: CASSLGRLAGGTDTQYF.

This clonotype showed up many times. The V call is TRBV7-8, the J call TRBJ1-4; D might be TRBD1 (5 bases). CDR1 SGHVS and CDR2 FQNEAQ come from the germline V gene. This CDR3 has 16 residues. V was clipped by 1 base and J by 2 bases, with 11 bases between them. Here the CDR3 reads CASSLVGGTTNEKLFF. The CDR3 coding sequence is TGTGCCAGCAGCTTAGTCGGGGGGACGACTAATGAAAAACTGTTTTTT.

Ten or more counts support this clonotype. The gene calls are TRBV30 and TRBJ2-7; 8 nucleotides align to TRBD1. With V trimmed by 5 bases and J by 3 bases, 0 bases remained unmatched. The CDR3 loop spans 11 amino acids. Germline V gene sequence: CDR1 GTSNPN, CDR2 SVGIG (reference sequence). The DNA for the CDR3 is TGTGCCTGGGGGACAGGCTACGAGCAGTACTTC. This translates into CAWGTGYEQYF.

This clonotype was recorded at least ten times. The chain has TRBV6-1 and TRBJ1-5, with TRBD1 as a possible D gene (6 bases). V gave up 7 bases and J gave up 4 bases, with 14 bases separating them. Germline V gene sequence: CDR1 MNHNS, CDR2 SASEGT. The CDR3 spans 14 residues. The CDR3 reads CASIRARGNQPQHF. DNA for the CDR3: TGTGCCAGCATCCGGGCCAGGGGTAATCAGCCCCAGCATTTT.

A word on this clonotype: With a much larger clone just one base away, this may be a read error. The chain uses TRBV5-1 and TRBJ2-2; tentative D call: TRBD2 (5 bases). This CDR3 contains 16 residues. Germline lookup yields CDR1 SGHRS and CDR2 YFSETQ. CDR3 protein: CVSSPSDPAGTGELFF. As DNA, the CDR3 is TGCGTCAGCAGCCCTTCGGACCCGGCGGGCACCGGGGAGCTGTTTTTT.

This clonotype was seen many times. The chain employs TRBV6-1 and TRBJ2-1; 7 bases align to TRBD2. V lost 4 bases and J lost 10; bases outside the gene matches: 10. The CDR3 extends over 14 amino acids. Germline CDR1 and CDR2: MNHNS and SASEGT. CDR3 loop: CASSAAGGRSEQFF. For the CDR3, the DNA is TGTGCCAGCAGTGCCGCCGGCGGGAGAAGCGAGCAGTTCTTC.